The next 18 T cell receptor beta chains were all read from a single sample in a study of regulatory T cells in long-lasting Graves disease. Time point given: persistent/refractory GD, antithyroid drugs over 5 years with positive TRAb. There was RNA extracted from PBMCs, and the TCR library was made from it. Construction of the TCR beta libraries employed iRepertoire HTBI primers in conjunction with Arm-PCR of CDR3 regions. TCRdb used MiXCR to reprocess the multiplex PCR reads, holding one entry per CDR3 protein. The table records roughly 360,000 distinct CDR3 sequences, roughly 24% of them present only once. The sample was peripheral blood mononuclear cells (PBMCs), taken when the disease was refractory, from a patient treated with antithyroid drugs. The receptors shown here come from a woman in her forties with Graves disease.

This chain connects TRBV4-1 to TRBJ2-7; D gene ambiguous. The CDR3 is made up of 15 amino acids. Germline CDR1 and CDR2: MGHRA and YSYEKL. The V gene lost 0 bases and the J gene lost 3 bases, with 12 bases spanning the gap. CDR3 sequence: CASSQDKNWDYEQYF. The CDR3 DNA is TGCGCCAGCAGCCAAGATAAGAACTGGGACTACGAGCAGTACTTC.

This clonotype was recorded at least ten times. The chain recombines TRBV11-2 with TRBJ2-7; TRBD2 aligns across 15 bases. The CDR3 contains 17 residues. V lost 4 bases to trimming and J lost 0 bases; unmatched junction nucleotides: 4. Germline V gene data show CDR1 as SGHAT and CDR2 as FQNNGV. The CDR3 loop reads CASSWGLAGGGSYEQYF. For the CDR3, the DNA is TGTGCCAGCAGCTGGGGACTAGCGGGAGGAGGCTCCTACGAGCAGTACTTC.

This clonotype came up a few times. The genes are TRBV20-1 and TRBJ1-1, with D maybe TRBD1 (5 bases). The CDR3 is made up of 15 amino acids. Germline V CDR1 and CDR2: DFQATT, SNEGSKA (reference sequence). V was trimmed by 3 bases and J by 2 bases, leaving 16 bases between them. For the CDR3, the DNA is TGCAGTGCTAGGAACGTTGACAGTTTAAACACTGAAGCTTTCTTT. It specifies CSARNVDSLNTEAFF.

A single count supports this clonotype. A much larger clone differs from this one at a single base, so this may be a read error. This chain uses TRBV6-1 with TRBJ2-2; possibly TRBD1 for D (5 bases). Looked up from germline, CDR1 is MNHNS and CDR2 is SASEGT. The CDR3 sequence is 14 residues long. Deletions cut 8 bases from V and 4 bases from J, with 14 bases between. The chain's CDR3 is CASGARVTTGELFF. CDR3 nucleotides: TGTGCCAGCGGGGCCAGGGTTACCACCGGGGAGCTGTTTTTT.

The chain is built from TRBV20-1 and TRBJ2-1; TRBD2 matches at 8 bases. This CDR3 spans 14 amino acids. Germline assignment: CDR1 DFQATT and CDR2 SNEGSKA (reference sequence). Losses at the gene ends were 0 bases for V and 9 bases for J; bases not matched to a gene: 7. The CDR3 sequence: CSARDPREALEQFF. The CDR3 DNA reads as TGCAGTGCTAGAGATCCGCGGGAGGCTCTTGAGCAGTTCTTC.

This clonotype was recorded many times. The V gene is TRBV28, the J gene TRBJ2-7; D ambiguous. This CDR3 is 15 amino acids long. The V end lost 5 bases, the J end lost 5 bases, and 19 bases lay between the germline ends. The germline V gene has CDR1 MDHEN and CDR2 SYDVKM. The CDR3 reads CASSPLSTDQNEQYF. CDR3 in DNA: TGTGCCAGCAGTCCCCTTTCGACCGACCAAAACGAGCAGTACTTC.

This clonotype was found many times. The J gene is TRBJ2-5, the V gene TRBV9; D might be TRBD1 or TRBD2, each matching 5 bases. Trimming stripped 0 bases from V and 4 bases from J, with 13 bases between. The CDR3 loop spans 15 amino acids. CDR1 is SGDLS, CDR2 YYNGEE, per germline. The CDR3 DNA is TGTGCCAGCAGCGTAGCAGGGACCCTCCGAGAGACCCAGTACTTC. It translates to CASSVAGTLRETQYF.

This clonotype appeared many times. V is TRBV2 and J is TRBJ1-5; TRBD1 aligns across 7 bases. CDR1 is SNHLY, CDR2 FYNNEI, per germline. The CDR3 runs to 14 residues. Unmatched junction bases numbered 3, after V lost 1 base and J lost 6 bases. The CDR3 coding sequence is TGTGCCAGCAGTGAAGAGGGGGCCGGTCAGCCCCAGCATTTT. It yields the protein CASSEEGAGQPQHF.

This clonotype was counted ten times or more. The gene calls are TRBV27 and TRBJ2-7; TRBD2 aligns across 7 bases. Trimming cost V 4 bases and J 7 bases; bases outside gene matches: 7. Germline lookup yields CDR1 MNHEY and CDR2 SMNVEV (reference sequence). The CDR3 contains 13 residues. The DNA of the CDR3 is TGTGCCAGCAGTTGGAGGGAGGGGCGGGAGCAGTACTTC. Translating it yields CASSWREGREQYF.

This clonotype has more than one count but fewer than ten. This rearrangement joins TRBV5-1 to TRBJ2-7; D uncertain. CDR1 is SGHRS and CDR2 is YFSETQ in the germline V gene. There are 14 residues in the CDR3. V was pared by 3 bases and J by 0 bases, with 10 bases between. CDR3 region: CASSYYSISYEQYF. CDR3 nucleotides: TGCGCCAGCAGCTACTACTCCATCTCCTACGAGCAGTACTTC.

This clonotype was counted ten times or more. The chain is built from TRBV7-2 and TRBJ1-6; TRBD1 agrees at 7 bases. Germline CDR1 SGHTA, CDR2 FQGNSA. Trimming cost V 5 bases and J 5 bases; bases outside gene matches: 6. CDR3 size: 15 residues. The CDR3 sequence: CASSHAGTDNSPLHF. As DNA, the CDR3 is TGTGCCAGCAGCCACGCCGGGACAGATAATTCACCCCTCCACTTT.

The chain uses TRBV12-5 and TRBJ2-5; D unclear. Per the germline V gene, CDR1 is LGHNT and CDR2 is FRNRAP. V gave up 3 bases and J gave up 1 base, with 21 bases separating them. The length of the CDR3 is 18 residues. CDR3 region: CASGFVVYIPQRQETQYF. The CDR3 region has the DNA TGTGCTAGTGGTTTCGTTGTTTATATCCCACAGCGCCAAGAGACCCAGTACTTC.

The chain links TRBV5-4 to TRBJ1-1, with D possibly matching TRBD1 (5 bases). The CDR3 extends over 15 amino acids. Trimming took off 4 bases at V and 4 bases at J, with 17 bases between the two ends. Germline CDR1 reads SGHNT; CDR2 reads YYREEE (reference sequence). The CDR3 bases are TGTGCCAGCAGCCCTTTAAGGGGTGATACCACTGAAGCTTTCTTT. Translation: CASSPLRGDTTEAFF.

The chain links TRBV5-1 to TRBJ2-2, with a weak D call TRBD1 (6 bases). V was shortened by 0 bases and J by 0 bases, with 9 bases between the two germline ends. The CDR3 extends over 16 amino acids. Germline-derived CDR1 and CDR2 are SGHRS and YFSETQ. The CDR3 spells CASSLAGTPNTGELFF. CDR3 DNA: TGCGCCAGCAGCTTGGCCGGGACACCGAACACCGGGGAGCTGTTTTTT.

This clonotype has a handful of counts. The chain couples TRBV4-1 to TRBJ2-7; D is undetermined. The V and J ends lost 3 bases and 0 bases respectively, with 9 bases between them. Germline CDR1 MGHRA, CDR2 YSYEKL. The CDR3 spans 14 residues. CDR3 bases: TGCGCCAGCAGCCACAGACTGAGCTCCTACGAGCAGTACTTC. Residues: CASSHRLSSYEQYF.

Many counts were recorded for this clonotype. This rearrangement joins TRBV12-3 or TRBV12-4 to TRBJ2-5; 8 positions match TRBD1. V was pared by 6 bases and J by 7 bases, with 13 bases of the junction left unmatched. This CDR3 comprises 15 residues. In DNA form, the CDR3 reads TGTGCCAGCAGGGATTGGACAGGGATAACTCCGACCCAGTACTTC. As protein: CASRDWTGITPTQYF.

J is TRBJ2-7 and V is TRBV30; D may be TRBD1 or TRBD2 (5 bases each). The V end lost 1 base, the J end lost 3 bases, and 10 bases lay between the germline ends. From germline, CDR1 is GTSNPN and CDR2 SVGIG (reference sequence). The CDR3 consists of 13 residues. CDR3 sequence (DNA): TGTGCCTGGAGTGGAGGGGCCAACTACGAGCAGTACTTC. Translated: CAWSGGANYEQYF.

This chain uses TRBV13 with TRBJ2-1; TRBD2 is a possible D gene (5 bases). The germline CDR1 and CDR2 sequences are PRHDT and FYEKMQ (reference sequence). Trimming cost V 5 bases and J 1 base, with 12 bases left between them. The CDR3 spans 15 residues. The CDR3 here is CASSKGSWSYNEQFF. As DNA, the CDR3 is TGTGCCAGCAGCAAAGGGAGTTGGTCCTACAATGAGCAGTTCTTC.